This T cell receptor beta chain was observed in a study of blood T cell repertoires in COVID-19 (dated by TCRdb to about 2020). Concerning the study at large: The collaborator samples originated in the United States, Italy and Spain and spanned the acute and convalescent phases of COVID-19. The prospective study material was composed of cDNA or gDNA derived from T cells, B-cell-depleted T cells, or PBMCs. Subjects who had been exposed to COVID-19, were actively infected with it, or had recovered from it provided the deeply sampled blood TCRbeta repertoires that made up the dataset. A freely available public database, intended as a resource for researchers studying the immune response to SARS-CoV-2, is where the repertoires were released. Samples were obtained from the ongoing ImmuneRACE study (first 160 participants) and from 1,000 to 1,500 subjects provided by 6 global collaborators. A de-identified subject ID, COVID-19 status, age in years and sex were almost always included in the sample metadata. Where available, HLA class I and class II types were taken from metadata supplied by the sample provider and were not determined by assay-based typing. Results the study describes overall, beyond this receptor: How much clinical and demographic metadata was included differed by source and by participant, and the metadata was provided uncurated.

Enrolling through a virtual design, the prospective study's participants ranged in age from roughly 18 to 90 years and lived across roughly 23 United States geographic areas. In the prospective study, cohorts were assigned on the basis of participant-reported clinical history obtained from a screening survey and a study questionnaire. Recovered participants in ImmuneRACE Cohort 3 were defined as having two consecutive negative NP/OP PCR tests, clearance from a healthcare professional, or resolution of symptoms. In the prospective study, mobile phlebotomists collected whole blood, serum and a nasopharyngeal or oropharyngeal swab from each participant. Participants in the prospective study had the option to provide additional blood draws and questionnaires over a 2-month period. Prospective study blood samples were shipped either frozen or at room temperature before DNA extraction. Turning to this clone: Its antigen is not yet known. Base-call qualities are not available, and no considerably larger clone is one nucleotide away.

TCRbeta CDR3 regions were amplified from genomic DNA using the immunoSEQ Assay, a bias-controlled multiplex PCR. The paper's processing steps were these. The number of nucleated cells in each sample was estimated from the amplification of reference gene primers within the assay. To quantify the absolute abundance of each unique TCRbeta CDR3 rearrangement, sequence reads were collapsed and filtered. For each sample, productive Simpson clonality was calculated as the square root of Simpson's diversity index across productive rearrangements. The clones in this table, taken by TCRdb from immuneACCESS, are in-frame only. Not every clone is retained; where verified, under half of the shortfall comes from an unresolved V gene, and the cause of the rest is unknown. For V, J and clone size, that table is used; D and trimming come from the DNA. In this sample the table shows about 270,000 clones, roughly 87% of which occur a single time. 0.75% to 1% of the sample comes from the top ten.

The sequence was collected from a woman in her 30s who had recovered from COVID-19. The sequencing sample was made of PBMCs or T cells enriched from blood (not recorded which).

The CDR3 region: CASSLRIQNTEAFF. The sequenced DNA is TGCGCCAGCAGCTTGCGTATACAAAACACTGAAGCTTTCTTT. The rearrangement combines TRBV5-1 with TRBJ1-1; too little of a D gene remains to name it. The CDR3 starts with the cysteine, ends with the phenylalanine, and has 14 residues. Just CDR3 DNA is preserved here, 42 bases in frame from base 1. V sheds 1 base and J sheds 2 bases, leaving 9 bases between their ends. The CDR1 and CDR2 encoded by the germline V gene are SGHRS and YFSETQ.